The subject of this entry is one T cell receptor beta chain. This clonotype was seen a few times. The clone's antigen remains unknown. The record has no base qualities; no much larger clone is one base away. The entry originates in a study of regulatory T cells in long-lasting Graves disease (dated by TCRdb to the early 2020s). Regarding the study in general: Persistent Graves' disease meant more than 5 years of antithyroid drug treatment with TSH receptor autoantibodies that stayed positive. Persistent Graves' disease patients were compared with newly diagnosed Graves' disease patients by peripheral blood TCR sequencing and RNA sequencing. The study was conducted in China and was registered as a clinical trial. A total of roughly 35 samples underwent TCR sequencing, from some 13 patients with persistent Graves' disease and some 20 patients with newly diagnosed Graves' disease. In the clinical cohort, patients with persistent Graves' disease had used antithyroid drugs for an average of about 10.3 years. What the study reported, not specific to this receptor: The authors noted that the small sample size was a limitation that may lower accuracy. Sequencing and analysis were limited to the TCR beta chain. Because the primary lesion, thyroid tissue, could not be accessed, the study looked at peripheral blood alone. Persistent disease showed preferential use of TRBV28, TRBJ1-2 and TRBJ2-5, whereas newly diagnosed disease favored TRBV20-1 and TRBJ2-1. A larger number of public clonotypes was shared among persistent patients (about 2,700) than among newly diagnosed patients (approximately 930). Compared with newly diagnosed patients, patients with persistent Graves' disease had lower TCR Shannon entropy and fewer highly expanded clones, which suggests clonal expansion.

The sample's time point label, in plain terms: persistent/refractory GD, antithyroid drugs over 5 years with positive TRAb. For both TCR sequencing and RNA sequencing, RNA was extracted from PBMCs using TRIzol. The diagnosis of Graves' disease was made according to American Thyroid Association guidelines. Patients for the study were recruited at an endocrinology department in Xi'an, China. Each patient gave 7.5 to 10 milliliters of peripheral blood, collected in an EDTA anticoagulant tube. PBMCs were isolated by Ficoll Paque Plus density gradient separation without further T cell sorting. An Agilent 2100 Bioanalyzer and agarose gel were used to assess RNA quality, and a NanoDrop 2000 was used to measure RNA concentration. The method was multiplex PCR. The sample was run on an Illumina HiSeq 4000. iRepertoire HTBI primers and Arm-PCR amplification of CDR3 regions were used to construct TCR beta libraries. Before sequencing, the PCR products went through gel purification. The study's own analysis went as follows. A total of fewer than 70 TRBV and approximately 15 TRBJ segments were identified across samples and were used for gene usage analysis of CDR3 amino acid clonotypes. Filtered high-quality paired reads were merged into contigs using COPE and FqMerger. Contigs were aligned with BLAST to IMGT TRBV, TRBD and TRBJ reference genes, and CDR3 was defined per IMGT. Any clonotype with a frequency above 0.1% was classified as a highly expanded clone. Shannon entropy served as the measure of repertoire diversity, while the Gini coefficient captured V-J evenness. Clonotypes shared by more than one individual were considered public. In TCRdb, the public reads were trimmed at Q25 with fastp and aligned with MiXCR, with productive beta chains retained. For every CDR3 protein sequence, its rows merge into one entry that carries the most common genes and DNA. The V and J calls follow TCRdb's processing rather than the paper's. This sample comprises hundreds of thousands of distinct CDR3 sequences, under 25% of them detected only once. Over 7.5% of the sample comes from the top ten.

Including cysteine and phenylalanine, the CDR3 has 14 amino acids. Here the CDR3 DNA is all that survives: 42 bases in frame from base 1. Based on the germline V gene, the CDR1 and CDR2 sequences are MGHRA and YSYEKL. At the junction V is shortened by 1 base and J by 3 bases; bases outside the gene matches: 2. The V and J genes are TRBV4-1 and TRBJ1-2, with 7 bases matching TRBD1. The TCR comes from a female donor with Graves disease. This specimen consisted of peripheral blood mononuclear cells (PBMCs), obtained when the disease was refractory, from a patient treated with antithyroid drugs. CDR3 region: CASSQVTGDYGYTF. DNA sequence: TGCGCCAGCAGCCAAGTCACAGGGGACTATGGCTACACCTTC.